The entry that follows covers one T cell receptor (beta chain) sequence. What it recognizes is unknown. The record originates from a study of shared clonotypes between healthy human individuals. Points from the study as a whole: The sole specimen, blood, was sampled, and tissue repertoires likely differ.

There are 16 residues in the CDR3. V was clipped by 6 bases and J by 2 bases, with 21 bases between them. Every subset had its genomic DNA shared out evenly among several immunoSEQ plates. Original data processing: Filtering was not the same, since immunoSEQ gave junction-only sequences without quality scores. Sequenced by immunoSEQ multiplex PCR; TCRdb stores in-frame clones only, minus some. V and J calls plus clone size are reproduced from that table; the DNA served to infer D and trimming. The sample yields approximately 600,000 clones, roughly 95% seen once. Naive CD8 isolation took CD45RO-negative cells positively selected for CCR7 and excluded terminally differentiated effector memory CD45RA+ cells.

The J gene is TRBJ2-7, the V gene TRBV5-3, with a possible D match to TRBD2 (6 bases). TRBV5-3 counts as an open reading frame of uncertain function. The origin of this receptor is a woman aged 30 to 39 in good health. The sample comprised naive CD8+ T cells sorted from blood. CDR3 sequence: CARTEGRLAGPYEQYF. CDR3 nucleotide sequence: TGTGCCAGAACCGAGGGGAGACTTGCGGGACCCTACGAGCAGTACTTC.